This T cell receptor (beta chain) appears in the sequencing data of a study of T-cell memory formation after mild COVID-19. Study-wide results and caveats: Pre-infection memory showed some responding clones, and this suggested that cross-reactive memory joined.

Concerning this clonotype: Antigen specificity is unknown.

TCRdb used MiXCR to reprocess the 5' RACE reads, holding one entry per CDR3 protein. The repertoire consists of about half a million distinct CDR3 sequences, with roughly 18% occurring once and the leading ten covering roughly an eighth. The sample comprised PBMCs or a T cell subset sorted from them (not recorded which). The origin of this receptor is an adult woman who had mild COVID-19 (a few samples of this study predate the infection). Cell type and time point are not known.

The CDR3 reads CSARETGGRNQPQHF. Here the CDR3 DNA reads TGCAGTGCTAGAGAGACTGGGGGTCGCAATCAGCCCCAGCATTTT. This chain connects TRBV20-1 to TRBJ1-5, with D possibly being TRBD1 (5 bases). The V end lost 0 bases, the J end lost 2 bases, and 11 bases lay between the germline ends. The CDR3 is made up of 15 amino acids. The germline gives CDR1 DFQATT, CDR2 SNEGSKA (reference sequence).